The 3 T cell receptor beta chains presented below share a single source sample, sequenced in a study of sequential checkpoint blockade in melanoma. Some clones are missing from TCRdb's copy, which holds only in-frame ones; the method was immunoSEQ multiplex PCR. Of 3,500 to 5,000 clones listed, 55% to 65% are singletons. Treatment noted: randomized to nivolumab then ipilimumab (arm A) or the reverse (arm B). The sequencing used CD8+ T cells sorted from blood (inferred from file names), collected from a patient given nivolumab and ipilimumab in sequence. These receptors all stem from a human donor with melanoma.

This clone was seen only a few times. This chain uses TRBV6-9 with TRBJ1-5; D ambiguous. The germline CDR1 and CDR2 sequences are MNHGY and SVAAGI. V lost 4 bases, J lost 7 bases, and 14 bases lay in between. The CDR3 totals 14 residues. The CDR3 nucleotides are TGTGCCAGCAGTTCCAGTTTTACCACCCAGCCCCAGCATTTT. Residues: CASSSSFTTQPQHF.

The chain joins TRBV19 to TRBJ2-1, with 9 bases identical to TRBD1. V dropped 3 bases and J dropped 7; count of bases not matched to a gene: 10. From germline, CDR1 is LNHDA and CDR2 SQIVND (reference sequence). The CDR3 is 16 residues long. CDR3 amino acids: CASSIVGQGLGNEQFF. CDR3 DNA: TGTGCCAGTAGTATTGTGGGACAGGGTTTGGGGAATGAGCAGTTCTTC.

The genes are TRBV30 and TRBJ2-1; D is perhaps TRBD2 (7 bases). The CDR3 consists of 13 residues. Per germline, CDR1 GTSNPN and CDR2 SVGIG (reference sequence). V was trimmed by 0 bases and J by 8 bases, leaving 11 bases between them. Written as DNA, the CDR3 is TGTGCCTGGAGTGTAGAGGGGGGGGATGAGCAGTTCTTC. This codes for CAWSVEGGDEQFF.